This TCR beta chain is from a study of neurological immune-mediated disorders. Study-level results: There was no association between the multiple sclerosis repertoire cluster and any clinical or MRI feature.

The CDR3 is 14 amino acids. Germline trimming cut 5 bases from V and 1 base from J; bases unmatched to any gene: 6. The germline V gene encodes CDR1 DFQATT and CDR2 SNEGSKA (reference sequence). The table lists this clonotype with many counts. Its antigen is unidentified. Unsorted libraries were generated from 2 million PBMCs held at -80 degrees C. One entry per CDR3 protein, called by TCRdb with MiXCR from the 5' RACE reads. The sample has some 60,000 distinct CDR3 sequences, 3% to 4.5% seen once. Material: PBMCs. This chain joins TRBV20-1 and TRBJ2-7, with 9 bases lining up with TRBD2. This clonotype originated in a woman in her twenties or thirties with multiple sclerosis. As DNA, the CDR3 is TGCAGTGCTGTACTAGCGGGTTCGTCCTACGAGCAGTACTTC. Translating gives CSAVLAGSSYEQYF.